Listed below are T cell receptor beta chains from one sample, sequenced in a study of shared clonotypes between healthy human individuals. Measured with immunoSEQ multiplex PCR; TCRdb has only the in-frame clones, and not every one. The sample lists about 2,500,000 clones, around 94% occurring once. The sample was naive CD4+ T cells sorted from blood. The receptor source for this set is a man in his late teens or twenties in good health. Each CDR3 is given with its conserved first and last residue. The order of the fields is J gene, V gene, clone size, D gene, CDR3 protein, CDR3 DNA. A D gene is named only where the DNA matches it firmly. Size values are once, few and many counts, or a class for expanded clones, and some rows have none.

TRBJ1-1 TRBV5-1 . . CASSLDGGAGTEAFF TGCGCCAGCAGCTTGGATGGGGGCGCAGGAACTGAAGCTTTCTTT
TRBJ2-6 TRBV18 . . CASSPQTQPGANVLTF TGTGCCAGCTCACCACAAACGCAGCCCGGGGCCAACGTCCTGACTTTC
TRBJ2-7 TRBV7-8 . . CASSSTPWTGRHYEQYF TGTGCCAGCAGCTCCACCCCTTGGACGGGGAGGCACTACGAGCAGTACTTC
TRBJ2-7 TRBV5-1 . . CASSSGGSLYEQYF TGCGCCAGCAGCTCGGGTGGGAGCCTCTACGAGCAGTACTTC
TRBJ2-7 TRBV2 . . CASGLWSTYEQYF TGTGCCAGCGGTCTTTGGAGTACCTACGAGCAGTACTTC
TRBJ2-7 TRBV2 . . CASSEQGGFSYEQYF TGTGCCAGCAGTGAACAGGGGGGATTTAGCTACGAGCAGTACTTC
TRBJ2-7 TRBV4-1 few . CASSQGASSYEQYF TGCGCCAGCAGCCAAGGGGCTAGCTCCTACGAGCAGTACTTC
TRBJ2-7 TRBV19 . . CASSPQGGTPAYEQYF TGTGCCAGTAGTCCACAAGGGGGGACACCCGCCTACGAGCAGTACTTC
TRBJ1-2 TRBV15 . . CATSRDFSGYTF TGTGCCACCAGCAGAGATTTCAGTGGCTACACCTTC
TRBJ2-5 TRBV7-6 once . CASSLNPSQETQYF TGTGCCAGCAGCTTAAACCCATCCCAAGAGACCCAGTACTTC
TRBJ2-3 TRBV11-2 . . CASSLVVDTQYF TGTGCCAGCAGCTTAGTGGTGGATACGCAGTATTTT
TRBJ2-5 TRBV30 . TRBD1 CAWSEPGQLFVETQYF TGTGCCTGGTCAGAACCGGGACAGCTGTTCGTAGAGACCCAGTACTTC
TRBJ2-7 TRBV7-6 . . CASSLASGEQYF TGTGCCAGCAGCTTAGCTAGCGGCGAGCAGTACTTC
TRBJ2-7 TRBV19 once . CASSGGAGTGPLYEQYF TGTGCCAGTAGTGGGGGGGCCGGGACAGGTCCGCTCTACGAGCAGTACTTC
TRBJ1-6 TRBV9 . TRBD1 CASSVTGEVSPLHF TGTGCCAGCAGCGTGACAGGGGAAGTATCACCCCTCCACTTT
TRBJ1-1 TRBV19 . . CASSIDGSRSEAFF TGTGCCAGTAGTATAGACGGCAGTCGCTCTGAAGCTTTCTTT
TRBJ2-7 TRBV7-9 . . CASSYRTGAYEQYF TGTGCCAGCAGCTATCGGACGGGTGCCTACGAGCAGTACTTC
TRBJ2-3 TRBV19 . . CASSINRDADTQYF TGTGCCAGTAGTATCAACAGGGATGCAGATACGCAGTATTTT
TRBJ2-3 TRBV6-5 . TRBD1 CATRQGADTQYF TGTGCCACTCGACAGGGGGCAGATACGCAGTATTTT
TRBJ1-4 TRBV5-4 . TRBD1 CASSIEAGQNNEKLFF TGTGCCAGCAGCATCGAGGCGGGACAGAATAATGAAAAACTGTTTTTT
TRBJ1-2 TRBV28 . . CTSSRRVPVYGYTF TGTACCAGCAGTCGTAGGGTACCAGTCTATGGCTACACCTTC
TRBJ2-3 TRBV10-3 . . CAISDGDADTQYF TGTGCCATCAGTGATGGTGATGCAGATACGCAGTATTTT
TRBJ2-7 TRBV5-1 . TRBD1 CASSLEDRVGEQYF TGCGCCAGCAGCTTGGAGGACAGGGTGGGAGAGCAGTACTTC
TRBJ2-2 TRBV5-8 . . CASSDRRGWDGELFF TGTGCCAGCAGCGACAGGAGGGGATGGGACGGGGAGCTGTTTTTT
TRBJ1-2 TRBV6-1 . TRBD1 CASSEEGGGFTYYGYTF TGTGCCAGCAGTGAAGAGGGAGGGGGCTTTACTTACTATGGCTACACCTTC
TRBJ2-4 TRBV7-2 . . CASSLGWRNSLAKNIQYF TGTGCCAGCAGCTTAGGTTGGAGGAATTCCCTAGCCAAAAACATTCAGTACTTC
TRBJ2-3 TRBV5-1 . . CASRGRGFTDTQYF TGCGCCAGCAGAGGGAGGGGGTTCACAGATACGCAGTATTTT
TRBJ1-2 TRBV7-2 . TRBD1 CASSPRTTGREGGYTF TGTGCCAGCAGCCCGCGAACGACAGGGAGAGAGGGCGGCTACACCTTC
TRBJ1-5 TRBV28 . . CASSSDRHSNQPQHF TGTGCCAGCAGCTCCGACAGACATAGCAATCAGCCCCAGCATTTT
TRBJ1-6 TRBV15 . TRBD1 CATSRGQGAYNSPLHF TGTGCCACCAGCAGAGGACAGGGGGCCTATAATTCACCCCTCCACTTT
TRBJ1-1 TRBV4-1 . TRBD1 CASSQIEQGITEAFF TGCGCCAGCAGCCAGATCGAACAGGGGATTACTGAAGCTTTCTTT
TRBJ1-1 TRBV7-9 once . CASSGGIPNTEAFF TGTGCCAGCAGCGGCGGGATCCCGAACACTGAAGCTTTCTTT
TRBJ2-1 TRBV4-2 . . CASSQDMADGYNEQFF TGTGCCAGCAGCCAAGATATGGCTGACGGGTACAATGAGCAGTTCTTC
TRBJ2-7 TRBV6-1 . TRBD1 CASTRQGYEQYF TGTGCCAGCACTCGACAGGGCTACGAGCAGTACTTC
TRBJ1-3 TRBV7-2 . TRBD1 CASSVMGTGAGNTIYF TGTGCCAGCAGCGTCATGGGGACAGGGGCTGGAAACACCATATATTTT
TRBJ2-3 TRBV6-1 . TRBD1 CASSERTGGALSTDTQYF TGTGCCAGCAGTGAAAGGACAGGGGGGGCCCTAAGCACAGATACGCAGTATTTT
TRBJ2-3 TRBV19 . . CASSPGRGAGDTQYF TGTGCCAGTAGTCCCGGTAGGGGGGCTGGAGATACGCAGTATTTT
TRBJ1-5 TRBV28 . . CASSARTGRHF TGTGCCAGCAGCGCGAGAACAGGGCGGCATTTT
TRBJ2-7 TRBV29-1 . TRBD1 CSVGTGTGHTYEQYF TGCAGCGTCGGTACCGGGACAGGGCATACCTACGAGCAGTACTTC
TRBJ1-5 TRBV4-1 . . CASSQGRGAGNQPQHF TGCGCCAGCAGCCAAGGGAGGGGAGCGGGCAATCAGCCCCAGCATTTT
TRBJ1-1 TRBV5-4 . . CASSLGSSGGGTEAFF TGTGCCAGCAGCTTAGGTTCATCGGGAGGAGGCACTGAAGCTTTCTTT
TRBJ1-4 TRBV13 . . CASSLRGAGEKLFF TGTGCCAGCAGCTTACGAGGGGCGGGTGAAAAACTGTTTTTT
TRBJ2-3 TRBV7-9 once TRBD1 CASSEDRVGGTDTQYF TGTGCCAGCAGCGAGGACAGGGTTGGGGGCACAGATACGCAGTATTTT
TRBJ1-5 TRBV5-1 . . CASSLAAPRNQPQHF TGCGCCAGCAGCTTGGCCGCGCCGAGGAATCAGCCCCAGCATTTT
TRBJ2-3 TRBV2 . . CASRGDPSQITDTQYF TGTGCCAGCAGGGGGGACCCGTCACAGATCACAGATACGCAGTATTTT
TRBJ1-5 TRBV6-1 . . CASSGDGLYSNQPQHF TGTGCCAGCAGTGGGGACGGATTGTATAGCAATCAGCCCCAGCATTTT
TRBJ1-2 TRBV6-6 once TRBD1 CASSYSQGEGYGYTF TGTGCCAGCAGTTACTCGCAGGGGGAGGGCTATGGCTACACCTTC
TRBJ2-7 TRBV7-3 . . CASSRESGEQYF TGTGCCAGCAGCCGGGAATCGGGCGAGCAGTACTTC
TRBJ2-4 TRBV10-2 . . CASSDSVPKNIQYF TGCGCCAGCAGTGACTCGGTCCCAAAAAACATTCAGTACTTC
TRBJ1-2 TRBV20-1 . . CSAPLRGYTF TGCAGTGCTCCCCTGCGGGGCTACACCTTC
TRBJ2-1 TRBV6-6 . . CASSLGLAYNEQFF TGTGCCAGCAGCTTGGGGCTCGCCTACAATGAGCAGTTCTTC